The rows below give T cell receptor beta chains drawn from one sample of a study of long-term antiretroviral therapy in people with HIV. TCRdb's table, derived via immunoSEQ multiplex PCR, lists solely in-frame clones and lacks some. The repertoire holds some 40,000 clones, about 94% seen once, with around 2.1% in the top ten. Sequences were derived from unsorted PBMCs, sampled around 9 years after starting antiretroviral therapy. These TCRs come from a man aged 25-40 years with HIV. Both conserved end residues are part of each CDR3. A D gene is named only where the DNA matches it firmly. Rows give clone size only sometimes, using once, few, many, or a class for an expanded clone.

>TRBV6-5|TRBJ1-1|.|.
TGTGCCAGCAGTTACGTGGCAGGGGCGGACACTGAAGCTTTCTTT
CASSYVAGADTEAFF
>TRBV27|TRBJ1-6|.|TRBD1
TGTGCCAGCAGCCCCTCACAGGGGGCCTATAATTCACCCTTCCACTTT
CASSPSQGAYNSPFHF
>TRBV9|TRBJ2-1|.|TRBD2
TGTGCCAGCAGCGTAGCTAGCGGTCATTACAATGAGCAGTTCTTC
CASSVASGHYNEQFF
>TRBV5-4|TRBJ2-4|.|TRBD1
TGTGCCAGCAGCTCGGGACAGGTAGAAAACATTCAGTACTTC
CASSSGQVENIQYF
>TRBV10-2|TRBJ2-7|.|.
TGCGCCAGCAGTGATTGGGGACGGGGCGAGCAGTACTTC
CASSDWGRGEQYF
>TRBV6-1|TRBJ1-6|.|.
TGTGCCAGCAGTGAGTGGTCAGGGAATTCACCCCTCCACTTT
CASSEWSGNSPLHF
>TRBV6-1|TRBJ2-5|.|.
TGTGCCAGCAGCTTGTACCAAGAGACCCAGTACTTC
CASSLYQETQYF
>TRBV6-6|TRBJ2-2|.|.
TGTGCCAGCAGTTACTTTGGCGGGGGACAGAGGGAGCTGTTTTTT
CASSYFGGGQRELFF
>TRBV6-6|TRBJ1-5|.|TRBD1
TGTGCCAGCAGTGGGACAGGGGGCAGGCAGCCCCAGCATTTT
CASSGTGGRQPQHF
>TRBV5-1|TRBJ1-1|once|.
TGCGCCAGCATGGACACCTATAACACTGAAGCTTTCTTT
CASMDTYNTEAFF
>TRBV7-3|TRBJ1-1|.|.
TGTGCCAGCAGCTCGGGGGGGGAGGAGGGCACTGAAGCTTTCTTT
CASSSGGEEGTEAFF
>TRBV13|TRBJ2-3|.|TRBD2
TGTGCCAGCAGCCCGGCCGGGACTAGCGGAGACACAGATACGCAGTATTTT
CASSPAGTSGDTDTQYF
>TRBV5-1|TRBJ2-1|.|.
TGCGCCAGCAGCTTGACGACCCACAATGAGCAGTTCTTC
CASSLTTHNEQFF
>TRBV7-8|TRBJ2-2|.|.
TGTGCCAGCAGCTACATATCGAACACCGGGGAGCTGTTTTTT
CASSYISNTGELFF
>TRBV18|TRBJ1-1|.|.
TGTGCCAGCTCACCTGCTGGACCCCCCGGTGGGACTGAAGCTTTCTTT
CASSPAGPPGGTEAFF
>TRBV6-1|TRBJ2-6|.|.
TGTGCCAGCAGATTCTCTGGGGCCAACGTCCTGACTTTC
CASRFSGANVLTF
>TRBV18|TRBJ1-6|.|.
TGTGCCAGCTCGCCCTCTGGGGGTGGTTCACCCCTCCACTTT
CASSPSGGGSPLHF
>TRBV29-1|TRBJ2-7|.|TRBD1
TGCAGCGTTGCGAGGGACAGGCCCTACGAGCAGTACTTC
CSVARDRPYEQYF
>TRBV27|TRBJ2-2|.|.
TGTGCCAGCAGTTTTCTACAGGGGAACACCGGGGAGCTGTTTTTT
CASSFLQGNTGELFF